Below are 10 T cell receptor beta chains sequenced from a single sample in a study of cytomegalovirus exposure and HLA in healthy donors. Profiled with immunoSEQ multiplex PCR; TCRdb holds only in-frame clones, not every one. This sample has 100,000 to 150,000 clones, with approximately 91% found just once. Material for sequencing was PBMCs. Receptors originate from a woman aged 18-29 years in good health and CMV-seronegative.

This chain joins TRBV27 and TRBJ2-3; the D gene is possibly TRBD1 (5 bases). The CDR3 is 14 amino acids. Trimming cost V 5 bases and J 4 bases, with 13 bases left between them. CDR1 and CDR2 (germline): MNHEY, SMNVEV (reference sequence). CDR3 amino acids: CASSPQGLPDTQYF. DNA for the CDR3: TGTGCCAGCAGTCCTCAGGGCCTTCCAGATACGCAGTATTTT.

This chain joins TRBV5-1 and TRBJ2-5, with TRBD1 identical over 8 bases. The germline V gene encodes CDR1 SGHRS and CDR2 YFSETQ. The CDR3 extends over 14 amino acids. Trimming removed 4 bases from V and 4 bases from J; junction bases left unmatched: 6. The CDR3 DNA is TGCGCCAGCAGCGGGGACAGGCAGCCAGAGACCCAGTACTTC. Translated, it gives CASSGDRQPETQYF.

The V gene is TRBV2, the J gene TRBJ2-5; D possibly corresponds to TRBD2 (5 bases). V lost 3 bases, J lost 1 base, and 9 bases lay in between. The germline V gene encodes CDR1 SNHLY and CDR2 FYNNEI. The CDR3 extends over 14 amino acids. The CDR3 coding sequence is TGTGCCAGCAGTGAGAGTAGCGCCCAAGAGACCCAGTACTTC. Its protein is CASSESSAQETQYF.

The chain carries TRBV27 and TRBJ2-1, with 7 bases matching TRBD2. CDR1 MNHEY and CDR2 SMNVEV come from the germline V gene (reference sequence). The CDR3 sequence is 11 residues long. V lost 4 bases, J lost 10 bases, and 1 base stayed unmatched. CDR3 sequence (DNA): TGTGCCAGCAGTTCGGGAGGCGAGCAGTTCTTC. Amino acids: CASSSGGEQFF.

The chain uses TRBV29-1 and TRBJ2-2; the D gene is possibly TRBD2 (5 bases). The CDR3 has 12 residues. Per the germline V gene, CDR1 is SQVTM and CDR2 is ANQGSEA. DNA of the CDR3: TGCACTGGAGGTCCAGGCACCGGGGAGCTGTTTTTT. This codes for CTGGPGTGELFF.

V usage is TRBV10-1 and J usage is TRBJ2-7; possibly TRBD2 for D (5 bases). V lost 0 bases and J lost 1, with 16 bases in between. CDR1 is WNHNN and CDR2 is SYGVQD in the germline V gene (reference sequence). This CDR3 has 17 residues. The CDR3 is CASSESSIYGGSYEQYF. As DNA, the CDR3 is TGCGCCAGCAGTGAGTCGTCGATATACGGAGGATCCTACGAGCAGTACTTC.

The V and J genes are TRBV6-5 and TRBJ2-5, with D perhaps TRBD2 (7 bases). The CDR3 runs 14 residues. Per germline, CDR1 MNHEY and CDR2 SVGAGI. V was pared by 6 bases and J by 5 bases, with 16 bases between. The DNA of the CDR3 is TGTGCCAGCAGCCAGAGGGGGGGGTCGGAGACCCAGTACTTC. Its translation is CASSQRGGSETQYF.

The gene calls are TRBV4-1 and TRBJ1-2; no firm D call. Germline V gene lookup returns CDR1 MGHRA and CDR2 YSYEKL. V lost 3 bases, J lost 2 bases, and 7 bases lay in between. The CDR3 length is 13 residues. CDR3: CASSQGVNYGYTF. The CDR3 coding sequence is TGCGCCAGCAGCCAGGGAGTGAACTATGGCTACACCTTC.

This clone was found a few times. The chain couples TRBV9 to TRBJ1-2; 9 bases match TRBD1. CDR1 is SGDLS, CDR2 YYNGEE, per germline. V was clipped by 3 bases and J by 7 bases; unmatched bases: 10. CDR3 size: 15 residues. The CDR3 is CASSGVGDRDFGYTF. The DNA of the CDR3 is TGTGCCAGCAGCGGCGTAGGGGACAGGGATTTTGGCTACACCTTC.

Written as DNA, the CDR3 is TGTGCCACAGACAATGAGCAGTTCTTC. Translated, it gives CATDNEQFF. This rearrangement joins TRBV28 to TRBJ2-1, with unresolved D. This CDR3 spans 9 amino acids. V was trimmed by 10 bases and J by 5 bases, leaving 3 bases between them. Germline V gene sequence: CDR1 MDHEN, CDR2 SYDVKM.